This entry lists 9 T cell receptor beta chains sequenced from one sample in a study of blood T cells in healthy people across ages. A sample-barcoded 5' primer and a J-beta primer mix were used in a second PCR of about 7 to 12 cycles. Using its own MiXCR run on the 5' RACE reads, TCRdb lists one record per CDR3 protein. The repertoire consists of 500,000 to 550,000 distinct CDR3 sequences, with under 30% occurring once and the leading ten covering approximately 10%. This sample also belongs to another study, concerning T cells of mothers and their children.

Sequencing was done on a sample of blood. The receptors here all came from a boy between 10 and 17 years old in good health.

The chain couples TRBV2 to TRBJ2-2, with D perhaps TRBD2 (5 bases). The CDR3 spans 15 residues. The V and J ends lost 7 bases and 4 bases respectively, with 16 bases between them. The germline CDR1 and CDR2 sequences are SNHLY and FYNNEI. The CDR3 reads CASTVGGFGTGELFF. DNA of the CDR3: TGTGCCAGCACCGTCGGAGGTTTCGGCACCGGGGAGCTGTTTTTT.

The V and J genes are TRBV4-2 and TRBJ2-5; D ambiguous. Germline loops: CDR1 LGHNA, CDR2 YNFKEQ. V dropped 2 bases and J dropped 9 bases, with 13 bases sitting between them. The CDR3 has 13 residues. The CDR3 spells CASSQIWIESQYF. CDR3 sequence (DNA): TGTGCCAGCAGCCAAATATGGATTGAGTCCCAGTACTTC.

The gene calls are TRBV7-2 and TRBJ2-5, with D tentatively TRBD1 (7 bases). Germline V CDR1 and CDR2: SGHTA, FQGNSA. V shed 4 bases and J shed 2 bases, with 11 bases lying between them. CDR3 length: 14 residues. DNA for the CDR3: TGTGCCAGCAGCTCAGGGGGGTGGCAAGAGACCCAGTACTTC. Amino acid sequence: CASSSGGWQETQYF.

In its sample, this clonotype was seen a few times. This chain joins TRBV14 and TRBJ2-5; tentative D call: TRBD2 (5 bases). The CDR3 totals 15 residues. The germline V gene encodes CDR1 SGHDN and CDR2 FVKESK. Trimming removed 4 bases at V and 1 base at J, with 13 bases between. In DNA, the CDR3 is TGTGCCAGCAGCCCCATTTATGGAGGCCAAGAGACCCAGTACTTC. Its protein product is CASSPIYGGQETQYF.

The V and J genes are TRBV7-8 and TRBJ2-5; TRBD2 agrees at 16 bases. The J call may be wrong; the DNA end is better matched by TRBJ2-1. Germline V lookup: CDR1 SGHVS, CDR2 FQNEAQ. This CDR3 spans 16 amino acids. The CDR3 sequence: CASSPGLAGGRGEQFF. The CDR3 DNA sequence: TGTGCCAGCAGCCCGGGACTAGCGGGAGGGCGAGGTGAGCAGTTCTTC.

This clonotype was seen a handful of times. The chain recombines TRBV27 with TRBJ2-1; 13 bases agree with TRBD2. J lost 10 bases, V lost 4 bases, and 10 bases had no gene match. The CDR3 is 16 residues long. The germline CDR1 and CDR2 sequences are MNHEY and SMNVEV (reference sequence). The CDR3 spells CASSSGTSGGADEQFF. DNA for the CDR3: TGTGCCAGCAGTTCGGGCACTAGCGGGGGGGCAGACGAGCAGTTCTTC.

This clonotype has a handful of counts. This sequence joins TRBV20-1 and TRBJ2-5; no clear D gene. The closer fit of TRBJ2-1 to the DNA end suggests the J call may be wrong. Germline V gene sequence: CDR1 DFQATT, CDR2 SNEGSKA (reference sequence). This CDR3 has 11 residues. CDR3 sequence: CSARFGNEQFF. The CDR3 coding sequence is TGCAGTGCTAGATTCGGCAATGAGCAGTTCTTC.

The J gene is TRBJ1-5, the V gene TRBV7-2; 8 positions agree with TRBD1. The germline CDR1 and CDR2 sequences are SGHTA and FQGNSA. This CDR3 has 15 amino acids. The ends lost 2 bases at V and 5 bases at J; junction bases unmatched: 5. Here the CDR3 reads CASSLNGDRYQPQHF. CDR3 sequence (DNA): TGTGCCAGCAGCTTAAATGGGGACAGGTATCAGCCCCAGCATTTT.

Concerning this clonotype: A single base separates this from a much larger clone, so it may be a read error. The chain combines TRBV6-5 with TRBJ2-5, with 12 bases matching TRBD2. The end of the DNA is better explained by TRBJ2-1, so the J call may be wrong. The V gene's germline CDR1 is MNHEY and CDR2 SVGAGI. The CDR3 runs 15 residues. CDR3 in amino acids: CASSYASGGAETQFF. CDR3 DNA: TGTGCCAGCAGTTATGCTAGCGGGGGGGCAGAGACCCAGTTCTTC.